The TCR beta chain described here comes from a study of Ad26.COV2.S vaccination and SARS-CoV-2 variants (dated by TCRdb to the early 2020s). Regarding the complete study: Donors in the vaccine arm were drawn from COV1001, a multicentre, randomized, double-blind, placebo-controlled phase I-IIa trial testing Ad26.COV2.S in healthy adults. Ad26.COV2.S was given intramuscularly at 5x10^10 or 1x10^11 viral particles, as a single shot or as two shots 56 days apart. TCRbeta repertoire sequencing was used to assess the specificity and breadth of SARS-CoV-2-reactive T cell receptors after Ad26.COV2.S vaccination. A total of around 32 samples were included in the TCR-sequenced set, comprising around 19 Ad26.COV2.S vaccine recipients, 5 placebo recipients and 8 SARS-CoV-2 convalescent individuals. Trial participants were randomized into five groups of five, in which low-dose or high-dose Ad26.COV2.S was given once or twice, or placebo was given on both occasions. Investigators did not know the trial group allocation while performing experiments and assessing outcomes.

Inclusive of the bounding cysteine and phenylalanine, the CDR3 is 13 residues long. The kept DNA is CDR3 alone, 39 bases in frame from the first base. CDR1 and CDR2, looked up from the germline V gene, are SGHDN and FVKESK. At the junction V is shortened by 10 bases and J by 4 bases, with 15 bases in between. The treatment or condition label corresponds to: some 19 received Ad26.COV2.S at low or high dose, single or two shots; 5 received placebo; per-sample allocation not given. For vaccine and placebo recipients, the sequenced repertoires came from samples collected on day 63 after the first injection. In Cohort 1b, 25 or so adults aged 18-55 years were enrolled at a single site in Boston, USA, between 29 July and 7 August 2020. Ad26.COV2.S was a replication-incompetent adenovirus type 26 vector expressing a prefusion-stabilized SARS-CoV-2 spike protein from the original Wuhan strain. Summary of the overall study and its limitations: After vaccination, substantial breadth of spike-specific CD8+ and CD4+ T cell responses was reported. Compared with placebo recipients, Ad26.COV2.S recipients showed higher spike-specific TCR breadth (P = 0.0014). The study was not powered to compare responses between vaccine doses or regimens. Comparable non-spike TCR breadth was observed between vaccine and placebo recipients, consistent with only spike being contained in the vaccine. It was noted by the authors that total T cell responses may have been underestimated by the TCR breadth and depth analyses.

On this clone itself: No cognate antigen has been identified for it. Per-nucleotide qualities are absent, and no much larger clonotype sits a single base away.

The immunoSEQ Assay was the method used to sequence TCRbeta CDR3 regions. After extraction, genomic DNA underwent amplification by bias-controlled multiplex PCR, followed by high-throughput sequencing. As for the original processing: To quantify the absolute abundance of each unique TCRbeta CDR3 region, sequences were collapsed and filtered. Usable DNA was measured by amplifying reference genes present in all nucleated cells, and TCRbeta template counts were normalized to that usable DNA to estimate T cell fraction. Repertoire TCRs were annotated as SARS-CoV-2-specific by exact matching of V gene, CDR3 amino acid sequence and J gene to a known reactive TCR set. The reference SARS-CoV-2 TCR set was obtained from MIRA and was filtered for enrichment in COVID-19-positive ImmuneCODE repertoires, whereby public or cross-reactive TCRs were removed. Using the MIRA antigens, annotated TCRs were further analysed by specific ORF or by position within an ORF. Depth was the summed frequency of annotated unique rearrangements, while breadth was defined as annotated unique rearrangements over total unique productive rearrangements. Two-sided Wilcoxon rank-sum tests were used to compare TCR breadth between groups. Drawn from immuneACCESS, this table holds only the in-frame rearrangements with V and J called that TCRdb kept. Clones are partly lost; checked studies trace under half to an unresolved V gene and leave the rest unexplained. That table furnishes V, J and clone size, whereas the DNA furnished D and trimming. Across this sample there are 350,000 to 450,000 clones, with over 75% seen only once. Jointly, the top ten make up about 3.4% of the sample.

This receptor chain uses TRBV14 and TRBJ2-3, with TRBD1 perhaps the D gene, on 7 matching bases. The sample here was peripheral blood, taken in a trial of Ad26.COV2.S vaccine versus placebo. The clonotype comes from a person between 18 and 65 years old who received the Ad26.COV2.S COVID-19 vaccine or a placebo. The CDR3 here reads CATSQGGPDTQYF. The DNA sequence is given as TGTGCCACCTCCCAGGGGGGCCCAGATACGCAGTATTTT.